This TCR beta chain derives from a study of beta chain features in type 1 diabetes. Whole-study context: When patients were set against healthy donors, age, gender and cell yields were similar. Study-level findings and limits: Cells with high TCR expression could be over-represented by cDNA sequencing. The naive, central memory and Treg TCRB repertoires showed an apparent similarity that was greater among patients than among healthy donors. The study found moderately but significantly shorter TCRB CDR3s in all four CD4+ subsets of Type 1 diabetes patients.

Comment on this clone: The antigen is not known.

All of the sorted populations showed purity greater than 95%. V lost 5 bases and J lost 6, with 12 bases in between. In germline, CDR1 is SGHRS, CDR2 YFSETQ. This CDR3 is built from 13 residues. Every isolated RNA sample was fully reverse transcribed, so sequencing captured expressed TCRB transcripts. Sequencing was performed with immunoSEQ multiplex PCR; in TCRdb, only in-frame clones are kept and a portion is missing. Of about 140,000 clones in the sample, more than 10% were seen once. The chain carries TRBV5-1 and TRBJ2-1; D is ambiguous. The sample taken for sequencing was central memory CD4+ T cells from blood. This clonotype was sampled from a man between 18 and 29 years old with type 1 diabetes. CDR3 DNA: TGCGCCAGCAGACGACATGACGGCAATGAGCAGTTCTTC. This codes for CASRRHDGNEQFF.